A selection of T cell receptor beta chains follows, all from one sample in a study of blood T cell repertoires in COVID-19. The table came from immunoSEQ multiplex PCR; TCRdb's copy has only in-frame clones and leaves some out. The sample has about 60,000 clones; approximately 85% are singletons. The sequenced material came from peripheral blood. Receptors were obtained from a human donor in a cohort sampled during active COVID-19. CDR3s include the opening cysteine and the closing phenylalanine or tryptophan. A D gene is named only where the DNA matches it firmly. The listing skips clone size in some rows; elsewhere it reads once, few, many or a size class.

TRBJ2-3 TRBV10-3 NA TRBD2 TGTGCCATCACGGGGCGGGAGACAGATACGCAGTATTTT CAITGRETDTQYF
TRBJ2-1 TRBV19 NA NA TGTGCCAGTAGTCCCACCCAATTAAGTCGGAATGAGCAGTTCTTC CASSPTQLSRNEQFF
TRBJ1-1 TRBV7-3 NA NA TGTGCCAGCAGTCCTGGGGAGGGGATTGAAGCTTTCTTT CASSPGEGIEAFF
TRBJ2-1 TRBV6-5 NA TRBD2 TGTGCCAGCAGTTACTCGACCCTAGCGGGGAAAAATGAGCAGTTCTTC CASSYSTLAGKNEQFF
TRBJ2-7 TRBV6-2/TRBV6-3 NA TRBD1 TGTGCCAGCAGTTACGCGGGACAGGGTGCGTACGAGCAGTACTTC CASSYAGQGAYEQYF
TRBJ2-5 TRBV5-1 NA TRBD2 TGCGCCAGCTCGAGCGGGGGCGGGGAGACCCAGTACTTC CASSSGGGETQYF
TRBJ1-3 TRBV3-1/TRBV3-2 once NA TGTGCCAGCAGCCAAGATTTACCAGGGAAAGGAAACACCATATATTTT CASSQDLPGKGNTIYF
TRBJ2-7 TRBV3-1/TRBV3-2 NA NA TGTGCCAGCACCATCTCCGGGGTAGGGTCCTACGAGCAGTACTTC CASTISGVGSYEQYF
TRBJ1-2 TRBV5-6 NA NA TGTGCCAGCAGCTTCGTCGGGAAGGTCTATGGCTACACCTTC CASSFVGKVYGYTF
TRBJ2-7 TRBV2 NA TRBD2 TGTGCCAGCAGCTTCACCGGGACTACAGAGATATCCTACGAGCAGTACTTC CASSFTGTTEISYEQYF
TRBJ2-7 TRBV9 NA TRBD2 TGTGCCAGCAGCGCGGGGGGACTCGGAAACTACGAGCAGTACTTC CASSAGGLGNYEQYF
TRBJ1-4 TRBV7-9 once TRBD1 TGTGCCAGCAGCTTTGGACAGGGTACCGAAAAACTGTTTTTT CASSFGQGTEKLFF
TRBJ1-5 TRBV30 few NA TGTGCCTGGAGTGTAAGTGCGGAGCCCCAGCATTTT CAWSVSAEPQHF
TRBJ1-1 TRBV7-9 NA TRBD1 TGTGCCAGCAGCTCTTACAGGGGGCAGGGCACTGAAGCTTTCTTT CASSSYRGQGTEAFF
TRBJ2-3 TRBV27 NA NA TGTGCCAGCAGTTTAACTAGCACAGATACGCAGTATTTT CASSLTSTDTQYF
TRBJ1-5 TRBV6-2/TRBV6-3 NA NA TGTGCCAGCAGTTTAACAGGGAGGGGTCAGCCCCAGCATTTT CASSLTGRGQPQHF
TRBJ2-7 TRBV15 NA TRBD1 TGTGCCACCAGCAGACCTTACGGGACAGATCCCTACGAGCAGTACTTC CATSRPYGTDPYEQYF
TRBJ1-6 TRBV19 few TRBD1 TGTGCCAGTAGTACGGACAGGGTTTCACCCCTCCACTTT CASSTDRVSPLHF
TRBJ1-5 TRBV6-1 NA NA TGTGCCAGCAGTGAAACGGCAGGAGGTTATCAGCCCCAGCATTTT CASSETAGGYQPQHF
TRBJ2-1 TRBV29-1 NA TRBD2 TGCAGCGCCTCGAAGGCTAGCGGGGGGAATGAGCAGTTCTTC CSASKASGGNEQFF